This T cell receptor (beta chain) originates from a study of T cell responses to AZD1222 COVID-19 vaccine. Produced via immunoSEQ multiplex PCR; TCRdb's table is partial and in-frame only. This table holds 86,000 or so clones, roughly nine tenths found once. The CDR3 has 15 amino acids. The rearrangement links TRBV21-1 to TRBJ1-2. TRBV21-1 is termed a pseudogene. The sequences come from peripheral blood, collected on day 0 of AZD1222 vaccination. The source of this sequence is an adult in good health. The CDR3 loop reads CASSKSYGSNYGYTF. CDR3 coding DNA: TGTGCCAGCAGCAAAAGTTACGGGAGTAACTATGGCTACACCTTC.